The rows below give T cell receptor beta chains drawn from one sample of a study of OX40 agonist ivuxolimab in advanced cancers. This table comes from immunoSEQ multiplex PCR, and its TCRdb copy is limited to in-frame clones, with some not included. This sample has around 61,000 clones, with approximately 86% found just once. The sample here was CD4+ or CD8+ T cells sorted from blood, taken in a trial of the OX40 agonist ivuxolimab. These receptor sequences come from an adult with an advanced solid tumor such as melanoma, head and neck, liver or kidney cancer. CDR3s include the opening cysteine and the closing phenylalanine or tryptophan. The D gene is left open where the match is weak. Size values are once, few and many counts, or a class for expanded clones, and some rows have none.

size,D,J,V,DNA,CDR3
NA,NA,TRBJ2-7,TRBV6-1,TGTGCCAGTCCGAAAGACCCGGGAGTAGACGAGCAGTACTTC,CASPKDPGVDEQYF
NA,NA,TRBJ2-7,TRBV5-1,TGCGCCAGCAGCGCGGGACCGACTACCTACGAGCAGTACTTC,CASSAGPTTYEQYF
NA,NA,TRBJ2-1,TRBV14,TGTGCCAGCAGCCAATACCGGGGATCCTACAATGAGCAGTTCTTC,CASSQYRGSYNEQFF
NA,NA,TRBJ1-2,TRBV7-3,TGTGCCAGCAGCTTAACGTTGGAGACGAGTAACTATGGCTACACCTTC,CASSLTLETSNYGYTF
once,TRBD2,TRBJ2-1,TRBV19,TGTGCCAGTACCGATCCGGGAGGAACCTACAATGAGCAGTTCTTC,CASTDPGGTYNEQFF
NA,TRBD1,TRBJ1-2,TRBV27,TGTGCCAGCAGACAGACAGGGATTGACTATGGCTACACCTTC,CASRQTGIDYGYTF
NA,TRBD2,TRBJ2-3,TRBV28,TGTGCCAGCAGTTCCCCCTCCGCGGGAGGAGGGAATACGCAGTATTTT,CASSSPSAGGGNTQYF
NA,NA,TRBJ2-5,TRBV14,TGTGCCAGCAGCCAAGATGTGGGCAGGGGGGACCAAGAGACCCAGTACTTC,CASSQDVGRGDQETQYF
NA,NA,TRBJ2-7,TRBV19,TGTGCCAGTAGTATAAACAGGGCCGCCTACGAGCAGTACTTC,CASSINRAAYEQYF
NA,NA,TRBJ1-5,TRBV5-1,TGCGCCAGCAGTCAGGACAGTCCTAGCAATCAGCCCCAGCATTTT,CASSQDSPSNQPQHF
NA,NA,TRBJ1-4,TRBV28,TGTGCCAGCAGTTTGCGAGGAAATGAAAAACTGTTTTTT,CASSLRGNEKLFF
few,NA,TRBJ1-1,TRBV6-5,TGTGCCAGCAGTTACTCGGGTTCTGAAGCTTTCTTT,CASSYSGSEAFF
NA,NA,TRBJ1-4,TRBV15,TGTGCCACCAGCAGGGAGCTTCTGAGGGCGGGGGAAAAACTGTTTTTT,CATSRELLRAGEKLFF
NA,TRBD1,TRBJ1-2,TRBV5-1,TGCGCCAGCAGCACAGGGGACAGGGGGCAAGACTATGGCTACACCTTC,CASSTGDRGQDYGYTF
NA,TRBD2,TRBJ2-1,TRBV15,TGTGCCACCAGCAGAGATGGGCTAGCGGGAGGGGCTGAGCAGTTCTTC,CATSRDGLAGGAEQFF
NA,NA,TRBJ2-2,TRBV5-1,TGCGCCAGCAGCCCTCTGAGGGGCGGGGAGCTGTTTTTT,CASSPLRGGELFF
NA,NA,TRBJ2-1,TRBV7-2,TGTGCCAGCAGTCGAGATATTAGCTCCTACAATGAGCAGTTCTTC,CASSRDISSYNEQFF
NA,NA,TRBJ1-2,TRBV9,TGTGCCAGCTCTGAGGGCCCCTCCAACTATGGCTACACCTTC,CASSEGPSNYGYTF
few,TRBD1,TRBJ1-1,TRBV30,TGTGCCTGTGAAGGGGGCAGGGGCACTGAAGCTTTCTTT,CACEGGRGTEAFF
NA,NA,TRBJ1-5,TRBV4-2,TGTGCCAGCAGCCAAGGGGGCTTTAGGGGGAGCAATCAGCCCCAGCATTTT,CASSQGGFRGSNQPQHF
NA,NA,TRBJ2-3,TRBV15,TGTGCCACCAGCAGAGCAGGGGTGAGCACAGATACGCAGTATTTT,CATSRAGVSTDTQYF
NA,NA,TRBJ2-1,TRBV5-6,TGTGCCAGCAGCTTGAAAGGCTCTTACAATGAGCAGTTCTTC,CASSLKGSYNEQFF
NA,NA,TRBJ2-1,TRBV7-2,TGTGCCAGCAGCTTAGCGGTGAGCTCCTACAATGAGCAGTTCTTC,CASSLAVSSYNEQFF
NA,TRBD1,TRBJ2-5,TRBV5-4,TGTGCCAGCAGCTTCGGGACAGAGTCAGGGGAGACCCAGTACTTC,CASSFGTESGETQYF
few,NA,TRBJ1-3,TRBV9,TGTGCCAGCAGCGGGTGGGCCGGCTCTGGAAACACCATATATTTT,CASSGWAGSGNTIYF
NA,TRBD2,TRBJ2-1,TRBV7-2,TGTGCCAGCAGCCAAAGGCGGACTAGCGGGCTGAACAATGAGCAGTTCTTC,CASSQRRTSGLNNEQFF
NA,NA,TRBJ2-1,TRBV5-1,TGCGCCAGCAGTTCTCACACGGAATTCAATGAGCAGTTCTTC,CASSSHTEFNEQFF
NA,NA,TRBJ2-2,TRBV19,TGTGCCACGGAACCGGGACTGGCGAACACCGGGGAGCTGTTTTTT,CATEPGLANTGELFF
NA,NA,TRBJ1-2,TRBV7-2,TGTGCCAGCAGCTTAGCAGGGGATGTGAGCTACACCTTC,CASSLAGDVSYTF
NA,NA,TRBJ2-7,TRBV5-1,TGCGCCAGCAGCTTGGGGGAGCGGTACGAGCAGTACTTC,CASSLGERYEQYF
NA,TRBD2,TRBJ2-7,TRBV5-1,TGCGCCAGCAGCTTGCAGGGAGCGGGGCCCTACGAGCAGTACTTC,CASSLQGAGPYEQYF
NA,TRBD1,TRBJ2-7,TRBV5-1,TGCGCCAGCAGCTCCGGACAGGGGGCCGTCGAGCAGTACTTC,CASSSGQGAVEQYF